The source of this T cell receptor beta chain is a study of OX40 agonist ivuxolimab in advanced cancers. The overall study: Partial responses were observed in three patients, of whom one had hepatocellular carcinoma and two had cutaneous melanoma. Study results and limitations: CD8+ T cells averaged more expanded clones than CD4+.

This CDR3 contains 14 residues. Germline CDR1 PRHDT, CDR2 FYEKMQ (reference sequence). Deletions cut 2 bases from V and 1 base from J, with 7 bases between. Prior autoimmune disease or systemic immunosuppression barred patients. Generated by immunoSEQ multiplex PCR, the TCRdb table keeps only in-frame clones and is missing some. The sample shows about 62,000 clones, 88% of them seen only once. A remark on this clone: Its antigen is unknown.

The source was CD4+ or CD8+ T cells sorted from blood, collected in a trial of the OX40 agonist ivuxolimab. This receptor was taken from an adult with an advanced solid tumor such as melanoma, head and neck, liver or kidney cancer. The V and J genes are TRBV13 and TRBJ2-3, with D maybe TRBD1 (6 bases). This CDR3 is CASSLNRGTDTQYF. CDR3 nucleotides: TGTGCCAGCAGCTTAAACAGGGGCACAGATACGCAGTATTTT.